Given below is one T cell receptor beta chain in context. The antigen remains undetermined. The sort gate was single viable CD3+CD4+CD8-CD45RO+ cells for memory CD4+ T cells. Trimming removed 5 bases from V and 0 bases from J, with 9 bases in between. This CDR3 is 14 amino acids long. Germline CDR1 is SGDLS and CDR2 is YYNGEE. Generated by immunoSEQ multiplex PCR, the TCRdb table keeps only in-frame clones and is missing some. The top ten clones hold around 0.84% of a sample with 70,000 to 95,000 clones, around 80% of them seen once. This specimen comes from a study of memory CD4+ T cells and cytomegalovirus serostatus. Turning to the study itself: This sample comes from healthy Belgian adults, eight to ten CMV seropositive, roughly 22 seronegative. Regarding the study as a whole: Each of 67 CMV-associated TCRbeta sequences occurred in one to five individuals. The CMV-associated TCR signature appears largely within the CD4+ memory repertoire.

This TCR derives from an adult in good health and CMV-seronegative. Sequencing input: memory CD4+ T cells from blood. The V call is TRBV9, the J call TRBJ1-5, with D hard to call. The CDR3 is CASRELCSNQPQHF. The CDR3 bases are TGTGCCAGCAGGGAGCTGTGTAGCAATCAGCCCCAGCATTTT.